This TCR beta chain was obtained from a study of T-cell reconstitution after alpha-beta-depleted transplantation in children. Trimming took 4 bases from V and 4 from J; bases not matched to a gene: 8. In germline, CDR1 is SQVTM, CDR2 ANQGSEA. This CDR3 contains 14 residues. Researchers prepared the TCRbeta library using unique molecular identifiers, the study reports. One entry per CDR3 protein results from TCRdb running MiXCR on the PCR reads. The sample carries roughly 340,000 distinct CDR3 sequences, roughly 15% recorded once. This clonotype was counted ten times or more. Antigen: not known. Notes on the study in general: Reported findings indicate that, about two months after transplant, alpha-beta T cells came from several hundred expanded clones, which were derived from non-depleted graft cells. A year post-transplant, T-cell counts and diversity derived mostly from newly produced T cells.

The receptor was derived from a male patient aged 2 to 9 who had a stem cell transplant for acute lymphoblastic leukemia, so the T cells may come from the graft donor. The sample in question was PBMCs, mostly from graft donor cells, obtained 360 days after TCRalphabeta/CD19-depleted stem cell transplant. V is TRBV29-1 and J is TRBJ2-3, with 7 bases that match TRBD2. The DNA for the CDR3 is TGCAGCGTTGGAGTGTCGGGAGGCCCAGATACGCAGTATTTT. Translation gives CSVGVSGGPDTQYF.